Each of the 18 T cell receptor beta chains below was sequenced from the same sample in a study of T cell clonality in common variable immunodeficiency. Profiling relied on immunoSEQ multiplex PCR, and the TCRdb table lists in-frame clones only, not all of them. The sample was found to contain some 52,000 clones, and every one recurs. The sequencing sample was made of peripheral blood mononuclear cells. The receptor set was obtained from a person aged 18 to 70 in good health.

This clone came up many times. The read ends 3 residues shy of where the CDR3 ends; the end is completed using the germline J gene. The gene calls are TRBV5-6 and TRBJ2-3, with TRBD2 matching 10 bases. V dropped 7 bases and J dropped 3; count of bases not matched to a gene: 8. The CDR3 sequence is 15 residues long. The germline V gene encodes CDR1 SGHDT and CDR2 YYEEEE. This chain's CDR3 is CASSPPGLATDTQYF. CDR3 bases read: TGTGCCAGCTCTCCCCCGGGACTAGCGACAGATACG.

In this sample, this clone turned up many times. Read data end 3 residues before the CDR3 end; the end is taken from the germline J gene. V and J are TRBV5-4 and TRBJ1-1; D perhaps matches TRBD1 (6 bases). Trimming cost V 2 bases and J 3 bases, with 11 bases left between them. The CDR3 consists of 14 residues. Germline V gene sequence: CDR1 SGHNT, CDR2 YYREEE (reference sequence). The CDR3 loop reads CASSFRGRDTEAFF. The sequenced part of the CDR3 DNA is TGTGCCAGCAGCTTTAGGGGGAGGGACACTGAA.

This clone was observed a handful of times. The covered CDR3 bases are TGTGCCAGTAGTATAGTAGGGCAGGGGACGGATTCACCC. It encodes CASSIVGQGTDSP. The entire CDR3 reads CASSIVGQGTDSPLHF. The rearrangement uses TRBV19 and TRBJ1-6; D is possibly TRBD1 (6 bases). The CDR3 extends 3 residues past the end of the read, so its final part is completed from the germline J gene. V lost 1 base and J 8 bases, leaving 15 bases between the germline ends. Germline loops: CDR1 LNHDA, CDR2 SQIVND (reference sequence). This CDR3 is 16 amino acids long.

This clone has ten or more counts. Partial CDR3 DNA: TGTGCCAGCAGCTCCATAGGACTAGCGTACAATGAG. It is translated as CASSSIGLAYNE. In full, the CDR3 reads CASSSIGLAYNEQFF. The chain couples TRBV11-2 to TRBJ2-1; 9 nucleotides align to TRBD2. The observed sequence ends 3 residues before the CDR3 terminus, with the missing tail filled in from the germline J gene. There are 15 residues in the CDR3. Trimming removed 4 bases from V and 4 bases from J; junction bases left unmatched: 5. Germline CDR1 is SGHAT and CDR2 is FQNNGV.

Comment on this clone: The read falls 3 residues short of the CDR3 end, and the missing part is taken from the germline J gene. J is TRBJ2-1 and V is TRBV11-2; D remains unclear. V gave up 3 bases and J gave up 9 bases, with 12 bases separating them. Germline V gives CDR1 SGHAT, CDR2 FQNNGV. This CDR3 has 13 amino acids. The covered CDR3 bases are TGTGCCAGCAGCTTTTCAGAATCGGGTGAG. It yields the protein CASSFSESGE. The CDR3 in full is CASSFSESGEQFF. The whole variable domain, remainder taken from reference TRBV11-2 and TRBJ2-1, is EAGVAQSPRYKIIEKRQSVAFWCNPISGHATLYWYQQILGQGPKLLIQFQNNGVVDDSQLPKDRFSAERLKGVDSTLKIQPAKLEDSAVYLCASSFSESGEQFFGPGTRLTVL.

This clone was recorded a few times. Read sequence stops 3 residues before the CDR3 end, and the germline J gene provides the missing end. The genes are TRBV20-1 and TRBJ2-7; TRBD1 matches 9 bases. Germline V gives CDR1 DFQATT, CDR2 SNEGSKA (reference sequence). V lost 1 base, J lost 1 base, and 5 bases stayed unmatched. The CDR3 covers 15 residues. CDR3 bases read: TGCAGTGCTAGAGCCGGGGACAGGGAGTCCTACGAG. It specifies CSARAGDRESYE. The entire CDR3 reads CSARAGDRESYEQYF.

This clone was counted at least ten times. Coverage ceases 3 residues before the CDR3 finishes, and the germline J gene fills in the end. The chain is built from TRBV5-1 and TRBJ1-2; possibly TRBD1 for D (6 bases). This CDR3 is built from 16 residues. From germline, CDR1 is SGHRS and CDR2 YFSETQ. CDR3 DNA (partial): TGCGCCAGCAGCCCGATATTCGCAGGGGAAGTGAGAGGC. Translation: CASSPIFAGEVRG. The whole CDR3 region reads CASSPIFAGEVRGYTF. The full variable domain, rest sourced from reference TRBV5-1 and TRBJ1-2, is KAGVTQTPRYLIKTRGQQVTLSCSPISGHRSVSWYQQTPGQGLQFLFEYFSETQRNKGNFPGRFSGRQFSNSRSEMNVSTLELGDSALYLCASSPIFAGEVRGYTFGSGTRLTVV.

This clone was counted many times. The missing CDR3 end, 3 residues past where the read stops, is filled in from the germline J gene. The V and J genes are TRBV4-1 and TRBJ2-3; TRBD1 is a possible D gene (6 bases). V was shortened by 1 base and J by 0 bases, with 11 bases between the two germline ends. The CDR3 loop spans 16 amino acids. Per germline, CDR1 MGHRA and CDR2 YSYEKL. CDR3 DNA (partial): TGCGCCAGCAGCCAAGTAGGACAGCTAAGCACAGATACG. It codes for CASSQVGQLSTDT. The entire CDR3 protein is CASSQVGQLSTDTQYF.

Regarding this clone: The CDR3 end is not reached by the read, which stops 3 residues before it; the germline J gene fills it in. The rearrangement links TRBV5-5 to TRBJ2-7; TRBD1 matches at 9 bases. V gave up 4 bases and J gave up 3 bases; unmatched junction bases: 5. CDR1 SGHKS and CDR2 YYEKEE come from the germline V gene (reference sequence). The CDR3 is 14 residues long. CDR3 sequence: CASSLLTGGYEQYF. Incomplete CDR3 DNA: TGTGCCAGCAGCCTTTTGACAGGGGGCTACGAG.

This clone was observed many times. CDR3 bases read: TGCAGTGCTAGAGATCCCCGTACTAGTAGTTACAATGAG. This gives the protein CSARDPRTSSYNE. The full CDR3 sequence reads CSARDPRTSSYNEQFF. The V call is TRBV20-1, the J call TRBJ2-1, with a tentative D call TRBD2 (5 bases). The DNA ends 3 residues before the CDR3 does, and the rest of the CDR3 is filled in from the germline J gene. The V end lost 0 bases, the J end lost 4 bases, and 16 bases lay between the germline ends. CDR3 length: 16 residues. CDR1 is DFQATT, CDR2 SNEGSKA, per germline (reference sequence).

The table lists this clone with a few counts. The read ends 3 residues shy of where the CDR3 ends; the end is completed using the germline J gene. V and J are TRBV19 and TRBJ2-3, with D possibly being TRBD2 (5 bases). Germline CDR1 and CDR2: LNHDA and SQIVND (reference sequence). CDR3 length: 13 amino acids. The CDR3: CASSEGPISPQYF. The covered CDR3 bases are TGTGCCAGTAGTGAGGGTCCAATCAGCCCG.

This clone came up many times. Sequencing ends 3 residues short of the CDR3 end; the germline J gene provides the rest. V usage is TRBV6-1 and J usage is TRBJ2-5; TRBD2 agrees at 10 bases. The J segment lost 4 bases and the V segment lost 3 bases, leaving 8 bases of the junction unmatched. The CDR3 has 16 residues. Looked up from germline, CDR1 is MNHNS and CDR2 is SASEGT. The CDR3 spells CASSDLSGRGRETQYF. CDR3 bases read: TGTGCCAGCAGTGATTTAAGCGGGAGGGGAAGAGAGACC.

In its sample, this clone was seen many times. The CDR3 end falls 3 residues outside the read, so it is completed with the germline J gene. The chain carries TRBV7-3 and TRBJ2-2; the match to TRBD1 covers 10 bases. The CDR3 runs 16 residues. In germline, CDR1 is SGHTA, CDR2 FQGTGA. Trimming cost V 2 bases and J 5 bases; bases outside gene matches: 5. CDR3 amino acids: CASSLAGTGATGELFF. Incomplete CDR3 DNA: TGTGCCAGCAGCTTAGCCGGGACAGGGGCAACCGGGGAG.

This clone was found many times. The read falls 3 residues short of the CDR3 end, and the missing part is taken from the germline J gene. The chain employs TRBV5-1 and TRBJ1-2; TRBD1 matches 10 bases. The germline V gene encodes CDR1 SGHRS and CDR2 YFSETQ. The CDR3 is 14 amino acids. Trimming cost V 3 bases and J 6 bases; bases outside gene matches: 5. The CDR3 bases that were read are TGCGCCAGCAGCTGGGACAGGGGCTCGGATGGC. This gives the protein CASSWDRGSDG. The whole CDR3 protein reads CASSWDRGSDGYTF.

Many counts were recorded for this clone. Coverage ceases 3 residues before the CDR3 finishes, and the germline J gene fills in the end. J is TRBJ2-7 and V is TRBV11-3, with 8 bases matching TRBD2. Trimming took 0 bases from V and 3 from J; bases not matched to a gene: 4. This CDR3 is built from 15 residues. Per germline, CDR1 SGHNT and CDR2 YENEEA. The part of the CDR3 DNA that was read is TGTGCCAGCAGCTTAGACGGGACTAGTTTCTACGAG. It yields the protein CASSLDGTSFYE. The complete CDR3 protein is CASSLDGTSFYEQYF.

This clone has a count of ten or more. The read halts 3 residues ahead of the CDR3 end, with the missing end drawn from the germline J gene. The chain joins TRBV29-1 to TRBJ1-2; 7 bases map to TRBD1. The CDR3 has 14 amino acids. J gave up 7 bases and V 7 bases, and 15 bases lay outside the gene matches. Germline V lookup: CDR1 SQVTM, CDR2 ANQGSEA. The CDR3 here is CSAAGRDSKAGYTF. The part of the CDR3 DNA that was read is TGCAGCGCCGCAGGGCGGGACAGCAAGGCTGGC.

This clone has ten or more counts. The read gets to within 3 residues of the CDR3 end, and the germline J gene fills in the rest. V is TRBV19 and J is TRBJ2-7; 8 bases are shared with TRBD1. V gave up 5 bases and J gave up 4 bases; unmatched junction bases: 7. This CDR3 contains 14 residues. Germline CDR1 LNHDA, CDR2 SQIVND (reference sequence). The CDR3 DNA, read in part, is TGTGCCAGTAGTCCGGGACAGGCGAGATACGAG. Translation: CASSPGQARYE. The CDR3 reads in full as CASSPGQARYEQYF. Combining the CDR3 with reference TRBV19 and TRBJ2-7 gives the whole variable domain DGGITQSPKYLFRKEGQNVTLSCEQNLNHDAMYWYRQDPGQGLRLIYYSQIVNDFQKGDIAEGYSVSREKKESFPLTVTSAQKNPTAFYLCASSPGQARYEQYFGPGTRLTVT.

Only a few counts were recorded for this clone. The missing CDR3 end, 3 residues past where the read stops, is filled in from the germline J gene. J is TRBJ1-2 and V is TRBV7-9, with TRBD1 as a possible D gene (6 bases). Germline CDR1 and CDR2: SEHNR and FQNEAQ (reference sequence). V was pared by 2 bases and J by 4 bases, with 8 bases between. The CDR3 contains 13 residues. The DNA read from the CDR3 is TGTGCCAGCAGCTTAACAGGGAGCTATGGC. As protein: CASSLTGSYG. In full, the CDR3 is CASSLTGSYGYTF.